One TCR beta chain is described in this entry. Its recognized antigen is unknown. The junction shows a germline mismatch at one end, possibly a read error. The donors were a few dozen Caucasian individuals from Russia, aged roughly 6 to 100 years, who were systemically healthy. Approximately 9.7 milliliters of peripheral blood were drawn from each donor into EDTA-treated Vacutainer tubes. Ficoll-Paque density-gradient centrifugation was used to isolate PBMCs, with at least 6.5 million per sample. Trizol reagent was used to extract total RNA from the PBMCs, yielding at least 5 micrograms per sample. For every donor, flow cytometry on a PBMC aliquot measured the percentage of naive CD45RAhigh/CD27high T cells. Via the germline V gene, CDR1 is SQVTM and CDR2 ANQGSEA. The CDR3 covers 14 residues, taking in both the cysteine and the phenylalanine. The CDR3 DNA has 42 bases and is translated from base 1.

This record belongs to a study of blood T cells in healthy people across ages (dated by TCRdb to about 2015). About the full investigation: In model experiments, template switching captured roughly one uniquely barcoded TCR beta cDNA molecule for every two T cells. To track age-related changes in TCR beta repertoire diversity, the study relied on deep sequencing normalized with unique cDNA molecular identifiers. The donors were split into four age groups: young (average around 16 years), middle-aged (about 40), aged (62) and long-lived (82). To avoid experimental bias, donors of different ages were spread randomly across the sequencing lanes. For two donors (one aged 18 to 30 and one aged 80 or older), the study analyzed two additional independent replicas of 1 million unique cDNA reads from the same blood draw.

The library was built by means of 5' RACE. These reads were obtained on an Illumina HiSeq 2500. A second PCR of roughly 7 to 12 cycles was performed with a sample-barcoded 5' primer and a J-beta primer mix. A template-switch 5' adaptor carrying 12 random nucleotides introduced a unique molecular identifier onto each TCR beta cDNA molecule. Each sample yielded at least 3 million CDR3-containing paired-end reads. First-strand cDNA synthesis was performed from all RNA using the Mint cDNA synthesis kit, with priming by a TRBC-specific oligonucleotide. Following uracil-DNA glycosylase treatment, a first 18-cycle PCR with universal primers M1SS and BC2_uni_R was performed on all cDNA. As for the original processing: Each sample was normalized by randomly selecting 1 million high-quality reads, each carrying a distinct molecular identifier. Instead of being binned into consensus sequences, reads that shared molecular identifiers were thrown out. CDR3 identification, clonotype clustering and error correction used MiTCR with a Q25 quality threshold and the strictest error-elimination algorithm. A nonparametric unseen species model with Euler transformation was used to estimate lower-bound total TCR beta diversity. TCRdb passed the public sequencing reads through fastp at Q25 and MiXCR, retaining productive beta sequences. Each entry merges the rows of one CDR3 protein and shows their most common DNA and genes. These V and J calls rely on TCRdb rather than the paper's analysis. In all, the sample holds 380,000 or so distinct CDR3 sequences, and more than 45% of those were seen once. The ten largest clones add up to 45% to 60% of the sample.

Overall results and qualifications from the work: Estimates of total diversity from one million sequenced T cells were regarded as lower bounds and underestimates. The long-lived group showed more naive CD4+ T cells, fewer expanded clones and increased TCR diversity than the aged group, suggesting age selection. The percentage of naive T cells measured by flow cytometry correlated strongly with observed TCR beta diversity. Donor CMV infection status was unknown, potentially confounding age-related changes in expanded clonotypes. As age increased, observed TCR beta diversity per million T cells dropped in a roughly linear way, and a significant reduction was already evident by age 40. Since profiling was done on bulk unsorted PBMCs, naive and antigen-experienced compartments could not be conclusively compared.

The sequence joins TRBV29-1 to TRBJ2-1, with 11 central nucleotides matching TRBD2. The sequencing sample was made of blood. This TCR came from a man aged 55 to 70 in good health. The bases are TGCAGCATTGAAGGGGGTCTAGCGGGAGGTTCGCAGTTCTTC. It specifies CSIEGGLAGGSQFF.